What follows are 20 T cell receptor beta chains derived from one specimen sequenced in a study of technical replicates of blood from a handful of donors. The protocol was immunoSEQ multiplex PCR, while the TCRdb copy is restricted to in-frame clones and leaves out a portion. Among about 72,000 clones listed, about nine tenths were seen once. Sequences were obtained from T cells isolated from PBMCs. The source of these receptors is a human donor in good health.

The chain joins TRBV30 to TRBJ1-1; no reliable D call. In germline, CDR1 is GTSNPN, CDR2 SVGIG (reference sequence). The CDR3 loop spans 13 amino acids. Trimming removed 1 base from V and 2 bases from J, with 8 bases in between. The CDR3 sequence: CAWSANLNTEAFF. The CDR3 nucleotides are TGTGCCTGGAGTGCTAATCTTAACACTGAAGCTTTCTTT.

The CDR3 nucleotides are TGTGCCAGCAGGATAACAGGGAATAATGAAAAACTGTTTTTT. It is translated as CASRITGNNEKLFF. This chain uses TRBV25-1 with TRBJ1-4, with a tentative D call TRBD1 (6 bases). V was trimmed by 6 bases and J by 4 bases, leaving 12 bases between them. CDR1 and CDR2 (germline): MGHDK, SYGVNS. The CDR3 extends over 14 amino acids.

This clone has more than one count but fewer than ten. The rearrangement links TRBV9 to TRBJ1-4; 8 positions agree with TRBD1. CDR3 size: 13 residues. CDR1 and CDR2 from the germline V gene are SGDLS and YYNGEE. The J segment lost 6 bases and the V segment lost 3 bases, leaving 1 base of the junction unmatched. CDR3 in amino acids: CASSGGQDEKLFF. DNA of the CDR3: TGTGCCAGCAGCGGGGGACAGGATGAAAAACTGTTTTTT.

CDR3 residues: CASSLAGTLYNEQFF. The CDR3 bases are TGCGCCAGCAGCCTGGCCGGGACTCTATACAATGAGCAGTTCTTC. The chain is built from TRBV4-1 and TRBJ2-1, with D maybe TRBD2 (6 bases). Germline V gives CDR1 MGHRA, CDR2 YSYEKL. Trimming removed 4 bases from V and 4 bases from J, with 14 bases in between. This CDR3 has 15 residues.

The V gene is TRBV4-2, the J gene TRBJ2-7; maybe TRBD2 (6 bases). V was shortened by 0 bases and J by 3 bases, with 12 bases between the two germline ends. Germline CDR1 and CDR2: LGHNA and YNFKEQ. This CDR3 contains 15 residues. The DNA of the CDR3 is TGTGCCAGCAGCCAAGATATATACGGGAGCTACGAGCAGTACTTC. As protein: CASSQDIYGSYEQYF.

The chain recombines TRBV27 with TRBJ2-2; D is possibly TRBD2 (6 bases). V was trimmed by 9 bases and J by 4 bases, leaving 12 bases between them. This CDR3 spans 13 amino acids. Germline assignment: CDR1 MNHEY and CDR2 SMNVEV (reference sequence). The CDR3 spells CASLRRGTGELFF. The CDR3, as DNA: TGTGCCAGTCTAAGGAGGGGCACCGGGGAGCTGTTTTTT.

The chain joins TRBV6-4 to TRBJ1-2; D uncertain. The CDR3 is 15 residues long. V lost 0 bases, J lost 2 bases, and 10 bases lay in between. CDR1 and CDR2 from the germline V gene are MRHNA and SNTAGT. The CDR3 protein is CASSDSPDGNYGYTF. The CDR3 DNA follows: TGTGCCAGCAGTGACTCTCCAGATGGCAACTATGGCTACACCTTC.

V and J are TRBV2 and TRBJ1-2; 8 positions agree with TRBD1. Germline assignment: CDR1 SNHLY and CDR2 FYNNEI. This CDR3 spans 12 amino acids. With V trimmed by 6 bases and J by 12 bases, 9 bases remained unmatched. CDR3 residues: CASSWTDRVNTF. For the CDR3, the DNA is TGTGCCAGCAGCTGGACGGACAGGGTCAACACCTTC.

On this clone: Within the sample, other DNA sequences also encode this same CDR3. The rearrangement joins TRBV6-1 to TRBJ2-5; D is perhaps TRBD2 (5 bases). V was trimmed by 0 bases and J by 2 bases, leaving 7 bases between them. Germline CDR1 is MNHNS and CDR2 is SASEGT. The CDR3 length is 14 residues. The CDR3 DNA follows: TGTGCCAGCAGTGAAGCTGGACTTCAAGAGACCCAGTACTTC. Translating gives CASSEAGLQETQYF.

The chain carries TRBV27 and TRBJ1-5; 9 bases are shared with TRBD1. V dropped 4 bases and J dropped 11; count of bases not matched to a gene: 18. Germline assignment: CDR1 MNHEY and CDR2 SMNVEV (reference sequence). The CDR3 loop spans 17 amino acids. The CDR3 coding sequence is TGTGCCAGCAGTTATAAAGCAACGGGACAGGGCCTTCGGGCCCAGCATTTT. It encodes CASSYKATGQGLRAQHF.

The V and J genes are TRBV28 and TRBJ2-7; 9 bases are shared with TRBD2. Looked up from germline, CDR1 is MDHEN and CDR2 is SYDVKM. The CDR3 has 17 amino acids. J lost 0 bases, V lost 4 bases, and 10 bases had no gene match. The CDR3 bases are TGTGCCAGCAGTTATCAGTTTAGCGGGAGATCCTCCTACGAGCAGTACTTC. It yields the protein CASSYQFSGRSSYEQYF.

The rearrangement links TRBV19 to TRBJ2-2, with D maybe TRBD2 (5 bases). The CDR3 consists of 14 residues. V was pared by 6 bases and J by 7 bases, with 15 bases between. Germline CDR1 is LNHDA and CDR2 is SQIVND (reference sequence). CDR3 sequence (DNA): TGTGCCAGTAGCGCCGTCATCGGAGGCGGGGAGCTGTTTTTT. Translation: CASSAVIGGGELFF. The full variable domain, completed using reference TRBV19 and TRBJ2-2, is DGGITQSPKYLFRKEGQNVTLSCEQNLNHDAMYWYRQDPGQGLRLIYYSQIVNDFQKGDIAEGYSVSREKKESFPLTVTSAQKNPTAFYLCASSAVIGGGELFFGEGSRLTVL.

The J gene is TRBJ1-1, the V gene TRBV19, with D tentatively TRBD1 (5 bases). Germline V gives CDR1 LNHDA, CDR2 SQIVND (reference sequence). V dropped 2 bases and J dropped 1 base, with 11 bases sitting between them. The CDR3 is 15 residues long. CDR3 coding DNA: TGTGCCAGTAGTATAACGGGACTCAGGAACACTGAAGCTTTCTTT. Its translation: CASSITGLRNTEAFF.

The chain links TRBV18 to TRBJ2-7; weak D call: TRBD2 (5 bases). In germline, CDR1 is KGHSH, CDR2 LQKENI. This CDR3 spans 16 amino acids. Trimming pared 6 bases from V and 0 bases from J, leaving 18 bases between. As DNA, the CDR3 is TGTGCCAGCTCCCTGAACCGTCGGGGAGTCTCCTACGAGCAGTACTTC. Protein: CASSLNRRGVSYEQYF.

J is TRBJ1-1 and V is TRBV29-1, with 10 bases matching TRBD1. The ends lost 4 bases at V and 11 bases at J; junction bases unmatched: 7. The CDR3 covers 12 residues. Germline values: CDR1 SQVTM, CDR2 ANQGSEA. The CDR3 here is CSVGAWDRGAFF. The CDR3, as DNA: TGCAGCGTTGGTGCTTGGGACAGGGGTGCTTTCTTT.

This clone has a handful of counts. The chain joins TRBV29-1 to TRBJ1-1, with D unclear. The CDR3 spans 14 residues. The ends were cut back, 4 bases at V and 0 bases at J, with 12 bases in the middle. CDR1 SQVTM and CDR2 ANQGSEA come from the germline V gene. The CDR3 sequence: CSVATVRMNTEAFF. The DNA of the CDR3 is TGCAGCGTTGCAACAGTACGGATGAACACTGAAGCTTTCTTT.

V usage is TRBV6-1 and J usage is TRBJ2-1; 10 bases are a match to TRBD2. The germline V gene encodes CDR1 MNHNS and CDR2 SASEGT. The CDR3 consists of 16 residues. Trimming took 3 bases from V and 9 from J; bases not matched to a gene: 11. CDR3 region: CASSDSGRKIFGEQFF. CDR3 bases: TGTGCCAGCAGTGATAGCGGGAGGAAGATTTTTGGTGAGCAGTTCTTC.

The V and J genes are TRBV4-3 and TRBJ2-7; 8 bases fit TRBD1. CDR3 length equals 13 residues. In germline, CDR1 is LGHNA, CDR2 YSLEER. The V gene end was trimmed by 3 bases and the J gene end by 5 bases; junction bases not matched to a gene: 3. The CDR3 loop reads CASSHQTGDEQYF. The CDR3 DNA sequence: TGCGCCAGCAGCCATCAGACAGGGGACGAGCAGTACTTC.

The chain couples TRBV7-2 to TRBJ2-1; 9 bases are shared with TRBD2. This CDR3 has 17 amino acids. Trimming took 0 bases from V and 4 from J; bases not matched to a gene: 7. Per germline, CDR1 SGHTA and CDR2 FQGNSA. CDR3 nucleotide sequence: TGTGCCAGCAGCTTAGCCTTTAGCGGGAGTCCTTACAATGAGCAGTTCTTC. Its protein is CASSLAFSGSPYNEQFF.

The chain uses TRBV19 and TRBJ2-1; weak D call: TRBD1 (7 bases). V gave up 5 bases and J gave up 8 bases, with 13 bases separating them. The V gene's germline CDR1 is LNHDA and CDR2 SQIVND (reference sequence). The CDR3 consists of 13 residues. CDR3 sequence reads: CASSPRDSDEQFF. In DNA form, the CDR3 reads TGTGCCAGTAGTCCGCGGGACAGCGATGAGCAGTTCTTC.